Below, 8 T cell receptor beta chains from the same sample are listed, as sequenced in a study of cytomegalovirus exposure and HLA in healthy donors. Profiling relied on immunoSEQ multiplex PCR, and the TCRdb table lists in-frame clones only, not all of them. The data hold around 110,000 clones, with about 85% observed a single time. Specimen: PBMCs. These receptors were collected from a woman aged 18-29 years in good health and CMV-seropositive.

The gene calls are TRBV6-5 and TRBJ1-6; tentatively, D is TRBD1 (6 bases). V lost 0 bases to trimming and J lost 7 bases, with 13 bases between them. Germline V gene sequence: CDR1 MNHEY, CDR2 SVGAGI. The CDR3 contains 16 residues. This CDR3 is CASSYSSQGSNSPLHF. Here the CDR3 DNA reads TGTGCCAGCAGTTACTCTTCGCAGGGGTCAAATTCACCCCTCCACTTT.

The chain has TRBV5-1 and TRBJ1-6, with D perhaps TRBD1 (5 bases). With 6 bases removed from V and 11 bases from J, the gap between germline ends came to 18 bases. Looked up from germline, CDR1 is SGHRS and CDR2 is YFSETQ. This CDR3 contains 14 residues. DNA for the CDR3: TGCGCCAGCACCGAAGGACACTCGAGAGCACCCCTCCACTTT. It translates to CASTEGHSRAPLHF.

The CDR3 protein is CASSYRQDRGETQYF. CDR3 in DNA: TGTGCCAGCAGTTACCGACAGGATAGGGGGGAGACCCAGTACTTC. The V and J genes are TRBV6-5 and TRBJ2-5, with D possibly matching TRBD1 (6 bases). From germline, CDR1 is MNHEY and CDR2 SVGAGI. Trimming removed 2 bases at V and 5 bases at J, with 15 bases between. This CDR3 comprises 15 residues.

V is TRBV5-4 and J is TRBJ1-2, with 7 bases matching TRBD1. The ends lost 0 bases at V and 3 bases at J; junction bases unmatched: 5. Germline-derived CDR1 and CDR2 are SGHNT and YYREEE (reference sequence). The length of the CDR3 is 15 residues. The CDR3 reads CASSLADRRHYGYTF. The DNA for the CDR3 is TGTGCCAGCAGCTTGGCGGACAGGAGGCACTATGGCTACACCTTC.

The chain uses TRBV9 and TRBJ1-2, with unresolved D. The CDR3 spans 15 residues. The V end was cut by 4 bases, the J end by 0 bases, with 13 bases between. Germline CDR1 SGDLS, CDR2 YYNGEE. DNA for the CDR3: TGTGCCAGCAGCCCACCCCAGTCTGCTAACTATGGCTACACCTTC. It encodes CASSPPQSANYGYTF.

The J gene is TRBJ1-6, the V gene TRBV6-5; TRBD1 agrees at 7 bases. V was pared by 6 bases and J by 6 bases, with 5 bases of the junction left unmatched. This CDR3 is built from 14 residues. Germline loops: CDR1 MNHEY, CDR2 SVGAGI. CDR3 protein: CASSWTGGNSPLHF. The CDR3 nucleotides read TGTGCCAGCAGCTGGACAGGAGGTAATTCACCCCTCCACTTT.

This CDR3 reads CASSQDKGLNTEAFF. The CDR3 region has the DNA TGCGCCAGCAGCCAAGATAAGGGGCTGAACACTGAAGCTTTCTTT. The chain couples TRBV4-1 to TRBJ1-1; a possible D gene is TRBD1 (5 bases). The V and J ends lost 0 bases and 0 bases respectively, with 8 bases between them. The CDR3 length is 15 residues. The germline gives CDR1 MGHRA, CDR2 YSYEKL.

The rearrangement joins TRBV19 to TRBJ2-7; no clear D gene. Germline assignment: CDR1 LNHDA and CDR2 SQIVND (reference sequence). The CDR3 is 13 residues long. Trimming removed 3 bases at V and 3 bases at J, with 9 bases between. CDR3 in amino acids: CASSMNGYYEQYF. DNA for the CDR3: TGTGCCAGTAGTATGAACGGTTACTACGAGCAGTACTTC.